The 29 T cell receptor beta chains reported below all come from one sample, sequenced in a study of blood T cell repertoires in COVID-19. The method was immunoSEQ multiplex PCR; TCRdb's version includes in-frame clones alone and lacks a portion of them. This table has around 26,000 clones, 82% appearing once. The specimen sequenced was peripheral blood. These receptors were collected from a human donor in a cohort sampled during active COVID-19.

This rearrangement joins TRBV28 to TRBJ2-7; 9 nucleotides agree with TRBD2. Germline trimming cut 6 bases from V and 6 bases from J; bases unmatched to any gene: 6. CDR1 is MDHEN, CDR2 SYDVKM, per germline. The CDR3 runs 13 residues. In DNA form, the CDR3 reads TGTGCCAGCAGGTGGGCTAGCGGGATCGAGCAGTACTTC. Translated, it gives CASRWASGIEQYF.

The chain uses TRBV4-1 and TRBJ1-2, with 10 bases that match TRBD1. The germline CDR1 and CDR2 sequences are MGHRA and YSYEKL. This CDR3 comprises 15 residues. Trimming at V came to 4 bases and at J to 2 bases, leaving 4 bases not matched to a gene. As DNA, the CDR3 is TGCGCCAGCAGCCGGGACAGGGGACCGAACTATGGCTACACCTTC. This translates into CASSRDRGPNYGYTF.

This clone was observed a few times. This sequence joins TRBV7-2 and TRBJ2-1, with 10 bases matching TRBD2. The CDR3 covers 13 residues. Trimming cost V 3 bases and J 12 bases; bases outside gene matches: 5. Germline V lookup: CDR1 SGHTA, CDR2 FQGNSA. The CDR3 is CASSFPSGRVQFF. CDR3 DNA: TGTGCCAGCAGCTTTCCAAGCGGGAGGGTGCAGTTCTTC.

The chain combines TRBV7-2 with TRBJ1-1, with a tentative D call TRBD1 (5 bases). Per germline, CDR1 SGHTA and CDR2 FQGNSA. The V and J ends lost 3 bases and 1 base respectively, with 6 bases between them. The CDR3 extends over 13 amino acids. The CDR3 here is CASSFGGNTEAFF. DNA for the CDR3: TGTGCCAGCAGCTTCGGGGGGAACACTGAAGCTTTCTTT.

This sequence joins TRBV9 and TRBJ2-7, with 10 bases lining up with TRBD1. Trimming took 3 bases from V and 2 from J; bases not matched to a gene: 8. The germline V gene encodes CDR1 SGDLS and CDR2 YYNGEE. CDR3 length: 16 amino acids. CDR3 sequence (DNA): TGTGCCAGCAGCGAGGGGATGGGACAGGGGCCCTACGAGCAGTACTTC. This sequence encodes CASSEGMGQGPYEQYF.

This rearrangement joins TRBV6-2 or TRBV6-3 to TRBJ1-1, with D possibly matching TRBD1 (5 bases). The CDR3 length is 14 residues. Trimming left V 5 bases short and J 5 bases short, with 15 bases between. The germline V gene encodes CDR1 MNHEY and CDR2 SVGEGT. Written as DNA, the CDR3 is TGTGCCAGCAGTCCAGGGTTCGGCCGGACTGAAGCTTTCTTT. Residues: CASSPGFGRTEAFF.

With regard to this clone: This specimen includes other DNA sequences encoding the same CDR3. V is TRBV7-2 and J is TRBJ1-6, with D uncertain. Germline-derived CDR1 and CDR2 are SGHTA and FQGNSA. V was clipped by 7 bases and J by 13 bases, with 20 bases between them. This CDR3 contains 14 residues. CDR3 bases: TGTGCCAGCACGAGGACTCCACCGGGGTCGCCCCTCCACTTT. Its protein product is CASTRTPPGSPLHF.

V is TRBV6-5 and J is TRBJ2-5; TRBD1 aligns across 7 bases. There are 13 residues in the CDR3. Trimming at V came to 3 bases and at J to 7 bases, leaving 5 bases not matched to a gene. Germline CDR1 and CDR2: MNHEY and SVGAGI. The CDR3: CASSYGQASTQYF. The CDR3 DNA reads TGTGCCAGCAGTTATGGACAGGCGTCGACCCAGTACTTC.

J is TRBJ1-6 and V is TRBV19, with 8 bases aligning to TRBD1. V shed 6 bases and J 3 bases; nucleotides not matched to a gene: 7. The germline V gene has CDR1 LNHDA and CDR2 SQIVND (reference sequence). The CDR3 loop spans 16 amino acids. CDR3 sequence (DNA): TGTGCCAGTAGCAACTCAGGGGGCCACTATAATTCACCCCTCCACTTT. This encodes CASSNSGGHYNSPLHF.

The J gene is TRBJ2-5, the V gene TRBV7-9, with a possible D match to TRBD1 (5 bases). Trimming pared 5 bases from V and 13 bases from J, leaving 14 bases between. The CDR3 is 11 amino acids. Per germline, CDR1 SEHNR and CDR2 FQNEAQ (reference sequence). CDR3 nucleotides: TGTGCCAGCAGCCAGACAGAGTACTTGTACTTC. It translates to CASSQTEYLYF.

The J gene is TRBJ2-7, the V gene TRBV12-3 or TRBV12-4, with 9 bases matching TRBD2. The CDR3 sequence is 13 residues long. With V trimmed by 4 bases and J by 6 bases, 4 bases remained unmatched. The CDR3 region is CASSSGLAGEQYF. In nucleotides, the CDR3 is TGTGCCAGCAGTTCGGGACTAGCCGGCGAGCAGTACTTC.

This chain joins TRBV6-6 and TRBJ2-7, with TRBD1 identical over 10 bases. CDR3 length equals 15 residues. Unmatched junction bases numbered 10, after V lost 6 bases and J lost 5 bases. From germline, CDR1 is MNHNY and CDR2 SVGAGI (reference sequence). The CDR3 sequence: CASSQSGTGVHEQYF. The CDR3 coding sequence is TGTGCCAGCAGCCAGTCCGGGACAGGGGTACACGAGCAGTACTTC.

The chain joins TRBV28 to TRBJ1-4, with D hard to call. The CDR3 contains 12 residues. Trimming shortened V by 2 bases and J by 8 bases, and 6 bases separated the two germline ends. The germline V gene has CDR1 MDHEN and CDR2 SYDVKM. CDR3 in DNA: TGTGCCAGCAGTTTAGTCAGAGAAAAACTGTTTTTT. Translated, it gives CASSLVREKLFF. Using reference TRBV28 and TRBJ1-4 for the parts outside the CDR3, the full variable domain is DVKVTQSSRYLVKRTGEKVFLECVQDMDHENMFWYRQDPGLGLRLIYFSYDVKMKEKGDIPEGYSVSREKKERFSLILESASTNQTSMYLCASSLVREKLFFGSGTQLSVL.

This sequence joins TRBV19 and TRBJ2-7; TRBD2 aligns across 12 bases. This CDR3 contains 14 residues. Trimming removed 4 bases from V and 2 bases from J; junction bases left unmatched: 0. Germline V lookup: CDR1 LNHDA, CDR2 SQIVND (reference sequence). CDR3 protein: CASSRLAGAYEQYF. CDR3 bases: TGTGCCAGTAGTAGACTAGCGGGAGCCTACGAGCAGTACTTC.

CDR3 loop: CATTGAWGDTEAFF. CDR3 DNA sequence: TGTGCCACCACAGGGGCGTGGGGGGACACTGAAGCTTTCTTT. This chain links TRBV19 with TRBJ1-1; 7 bases line up with TRBD1. Germline loops: CDR1 LNHDA, CDR2 SQIVND (reference sequence). The CDR3 is made up of 14 amino acids. V shed 10 bases and J 3 bases; nucleotides not matched to a gene: 11.

V gene TRBV6-2 or TRBV6-3 combines with J gene TRBJ1-2; D might be TRBD1 (6 bases). The V end lost 0 bases, the J end lost 8 bases, and 16 bases lay between the germline ends. CDR1 is MNHEY and CDR2 is SVGEGT in the germline V gene. This CDR3 contains 15 residues. CDR3 nucleotide sequence: TGTGCCAGCAGTTACTCGAGCGGGGGGCTTCGGGGCTACACCTTC. Protein product: CASSYSSGGLRGYTF.

This chain uses TRBV20-1 with TRBJ2-4; D might be TRBD1 (5 bases). V was shortened by 3 bases and J by 0 bases, with 12 bases between the two germline ends. This CDR3 is built from 15 residues. Germline lookup yields CDR1 DFQATT and CDR2 SNEGSKA (reference sequence). DNA for the CDR3: TGCAGTGCTAGTGGGTCAGGGTTAGCCAAAAACATTCAGTACTTC. Amino acids: CSASGSGLAKNIQYF.

The gene calls are TRBV4-3 and TRBJ2-7; 7 bases match TRBD2. J gave up 7 bases and V 0 bases, and 12 bases lay outside the gene matches. This CDR3 comprises 16 residues. CDR1 is LGHNA and CDR2 is YSLEER in the germline V gene. The DNA of the CDR3 is TGCGCCAGCAGCCAAGATCTAGGGCTAGCGGTGGGGGAGCAGTACTTC. Its protein is CASSQDLGLAVGEQYF.

The chain recombines TRBV19 with TRBJ2-7; 8 bases fit TRBD2. This CDR3 is 14 amino acids long. The V and J ends lost 7 bases and 3 bases, in that order; junction bases with no gene match: 8. CDR1 and CDR2 (germline): LNHDA, SQIVND (reference sequence). CDR3 residues: CASTPGLGVYEQYF. The CDR3 DNA is TGTGCCAGTACCCCGGGACTAGGTGTCTACGAGCAGTACTTC.

The chain is built from TRBV7-2 and TRBJ2-1; the match to TRBD1 covers 8 bases. CDR1 SGHTA and CDR2 FQGNSA come from the germline V gene. The junction had 9 bases not matched to a gene; V was cut back by 5 bases and J by 6 bases. The CDR3 totals 15 residues. In DNA, the CDR3 is TGTGCCAGCAGCCGTAAAGTAACAGGGGGCAATGAGCAGTTCTTC. The encoded protein is CASSRKVTGGNEQFF.

This chain connects TRBV21-1 to TRBJ1-5; the table calls TRBD1, which could not be checked here. TRBV21-1 is an annotated pseudogene. This CDR3 is built from 20 residues. As DNA, the CDR3 is TGTGCCAGCAGCAAAGAGGTCGGGGACAGGGAGATCTATAGCAATCAGCCCCAGCATTTT. It specifies CASSKEVGDREIYSNQPQHF.

The gene calls are TRBV5-1 and TRBJ2-1, with TRBD2 matching over 8 bases. Looked up from germline, CDR1 is SGHRS and CDR2 is YFSETQ. Trimming took 4 bases from V and 3 from J; bases not matched to a gene: 6. This CDR3 has 15 residues. The CDR3 coding sequence is TGCGCCAGCAGCGTCACCGGGACTAGCTACAATGAGCAGTTCTTC. It encodes CASSVTGTSYNEQFF.

This chain uses TRBV27 with TRBJ2-3; TRBD1 matches at 8 bases. Germline trimming cut 1 base from V and 7 bases from J; bases unmatched to any gene: 10. The CDR3 has 16 residues. Germline loops: CDR1 MNHEY, CDR2 SMNVEV (reference sequence). For the CDR3, the DNA is TGTGCCAGCAGTTTATTTTTCCCGGGACAGGTCCATACGCAGTATTTT. Translated: CASSLFFPGQVHTQYF.

This sequence joins TRBV19 and TRBJ2-1, with D perhaps TRBD2 (6 bases). Trimming stripped 5 bases from V and 6 bases from J, with 8 bases between. Germline V gene sequence: CDR1 LNHDA, CDR2 SQIVND (reference sequence). The CDR3 is 12 amino acids. The chain's CDR3 is CASSLGGNEQFF. The CDR3 coding sequence is TGTGCCAGTAGTCTGGGGGGCAATGAGCAGTTCTTC.

This chain joins TRBV19 and TRBJ2-3; D remains unclear. Germline V gives CDR1 LNHDA, CDR2 SQIVND (reference sequence). The V end lost 0 bases, the J end lost 6 bases, and 4 bases lay between the germline ends. CDR3 length: 12 residues. The CDR3 here is CASSIDPDTQYF. The CDR3 DNA follows: TGTGCCAGTAGTATAGACCCGGATACGCAGTATTTT. The complete variable domain, with remaining parts taken from reference TRBV19 and TRBJ2-3, reads DGGITQSPKYLFRKEGQNVTLSCEQNLNHDAMYWYRQDPGQGLRLIYYSQIVNDFQKGDIAEGYSVSREKKESFPLTVTSAQKNPTAFYLCASSIDPDTQYFGPGTRLTVL.

V and J are TRBV15 and TRBJ2-5, with 8 bases matching TRBD1. Germline V gene data show CDR1 as LNHNV and CDR2 as YYDKDF (reference sequence). Trimming took 1 base from V and 3 from J; bases not matched to a gene: 13. This CDR3 has 18 amino acids. The CDR3 coding sequence is TGTGCCACCAGCAGAGGGCAGGGGGCGCGCGGTCGAAAAGAGACCCAGTACTTC. It codes for CATSRGQGARGRKETQYF.

This chain uses TRBV3-1 (or the pseudogene TRBV3-2) with TRBJ2-2; D is unclear. In germline, CDR1 is LGHDT, CDR2 YNNKEL (reference sequence). This CDR3 comprises 13 residues. V lost 4 bases to trimming and J lost 6 bases, with 9 bases between them. The CDR3 DNA follows: TGTGCCAGCAGCCGTCGGCAGGCCGGGGAGCTGTTTTTT. The encoded protein is CASSRRQAGELFF.

The rearrangement links TRBV25-1 to TRBJ2-1, with TRBD2 matching over 8 bases. The V segment lost 1 base and the J segment 2 bases; nucleotides outside the gene matches: 4. Germline loops: CDR1 MGHDK, CDR2 SYGVNS. The CDR3 contains 16 residues. For the CDR3, the DNA is TGTGCCAGCAGTGAATTTGGGGGACTAGCCTACAATGAGCAGTTCTTC. Protein: CASSEFGGLAYNEQFF.

This clone was seen a single time. This chain links TRBV19 with TRBJ1-1; 7 positions match TRBD1. V was clipped by 2 bases and J by 1 base; unmatched bases: 10. CDR1 is LNHDA, CDR2 SQIVND, per germline (reference sequence). The CDR3 covers 17 residues. The CDR3 coding sequence is TGTGCCAGTAGTATAAGGGGGCTTCGACGTGGGAACACTGAAGCTTTCTTT. Its protein product is CASSIRGLRRGNTEAFF. The full variable domain, rest sourced from reference TRBV19 and TRBJ1-1, is DGGITQSPKYLFRKEGQNVTLSCEQNLNHDAMYWYRQDPGQGLRLIYYSQIVNDFQKGDIAEGYSVSREKKESFPLTVTSAQKNPTAFYLCASSIRGLRRGNTEAFFGQGTRLTVV.